This T cell receptor beta chain originates from a study of OX40 agonist ivuxolimab in advanced cancers. This clone was seen a single time. Method: immunoSEQ multiplex PCR; TCRdb's copy keeps in-frame clones and lacks some. The sample yields tens of thousands of clones, 75% to 90% seen once. Specimen: CD4+ or CD8+ T cells sorted from blood, collected in a trial of the OX40 agonist ivuxolimab. This receptor was obtained from an adult with an advanced solid tumor such as melanoma, head and neck, liver or kidney cancer.

The CDR3 nucleotides are TGTGCCTGGATTGGGACTGCCAGTACGCAGTATTTT. Its translation is CAWIGTASTQYF. The rearrangement uses TRBV30 and TRBJ2-3, with a weak D call TRBD2 (6 bases). The CDR3 has 12 amino acids. Germline V gene data show CDR1 as GTSNPN and CDR2 as SVGIG (reference sequence). V lost 4 bases and J 8 bases, leaving 13 bases between the germline ends.